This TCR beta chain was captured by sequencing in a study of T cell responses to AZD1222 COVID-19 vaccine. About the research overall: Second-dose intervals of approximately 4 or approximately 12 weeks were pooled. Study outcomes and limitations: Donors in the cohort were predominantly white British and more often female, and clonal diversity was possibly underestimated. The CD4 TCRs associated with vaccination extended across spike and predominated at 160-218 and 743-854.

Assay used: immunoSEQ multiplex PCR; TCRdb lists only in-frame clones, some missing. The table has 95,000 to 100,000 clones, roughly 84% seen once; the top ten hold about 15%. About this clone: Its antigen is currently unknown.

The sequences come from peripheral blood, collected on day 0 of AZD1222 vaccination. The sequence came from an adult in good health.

DNA for the CDR3: TGTGCAAGTCGCCCGCTTGAGGACGAGAACACTGAAGCTTTCTTT. The encoded protein is CASRPLEDENTEAFF. The chain couples TRBV12-2 to TRBJ1-1. TRBV12-2 is tagged as a pseudogene. This CDR3 region has 15 residues.